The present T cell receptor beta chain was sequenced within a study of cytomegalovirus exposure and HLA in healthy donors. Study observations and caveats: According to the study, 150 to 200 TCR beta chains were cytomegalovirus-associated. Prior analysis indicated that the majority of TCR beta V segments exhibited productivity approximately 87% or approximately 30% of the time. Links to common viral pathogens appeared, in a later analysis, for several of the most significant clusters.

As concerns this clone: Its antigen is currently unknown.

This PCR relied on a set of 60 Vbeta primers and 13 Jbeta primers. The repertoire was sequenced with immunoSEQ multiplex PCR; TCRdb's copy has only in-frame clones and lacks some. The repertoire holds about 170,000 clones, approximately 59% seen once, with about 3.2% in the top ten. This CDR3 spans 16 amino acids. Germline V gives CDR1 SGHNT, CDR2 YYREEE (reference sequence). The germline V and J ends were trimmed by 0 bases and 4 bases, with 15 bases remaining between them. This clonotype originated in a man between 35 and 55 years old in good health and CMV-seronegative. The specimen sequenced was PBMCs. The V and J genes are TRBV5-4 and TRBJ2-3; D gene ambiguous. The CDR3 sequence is CASSLVSVTDPDTQYF. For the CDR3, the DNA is TGTGCCAGCAGCTTGGTCTCGGTAACAGACCCAGATACGCAGTATTTT.